Shown below are 23 T cell receptor beta chains from a single sample sequenced in a study of shared clonotypes between healthy human individuals. In the naive CD8 group, cells lacked CD45RO and were positively selected for CCR7, so terminally differentiated effector memory CD45RA+ cells were left out. Clones were read by immunoSEQ multiplex PCR, and TCRdb kept only the in-frame ones, dropping some. The sample consists of about 680,000 clones, about 91% of them appearing once. Material for sequencing was naive CD8+ T cells sorted from blood. Receptors originate from a man in his thirties or forties in good health.

The gene calls are TRBV19 and TRBJ2-7; possible D gene TRBD2, 5 bases. The CDR3 sequence is 15 residues long. Germline values: CDR1 LNHDA, CDR2 SQIVND (reference sequence). Trimming left V 3 bases short and J 3 bases short, with 15 bases between. CDR3 sequence: CASSIGLALSYEQYF. CDR3 DNA: TGTGCCAGTAGTATCGGGTTAGCGCTTAGCTACGAGCAGTACTTC. The full variable domain, its missing parts supplied by reference TRBV19 and TRBJ2-7, is DGGITQSPKYLFRKEGQNVTLSCEQNLNHDAMYWYRQDPGQGLRLIYYSQIVNDFQKGDIAEGYSVSREKKESFPLTVTSAQKNPTAFYLCASSIGLALSYEQYFGPGTRLTVT.

The genes are TRBV4-2 and TRBJ1-5, with TRBD1 as a possible D gene (6 bases). The length of the CDR3 is 15 residues. V lost 4 bases and J 6 bases, leaving 16 bases between the germline ends. Germline lookup yields CDR1 LGHNA and CDR2 YNFKEQ. The CDR3 DNA reads as TGTGCCAGCAGCCCAATTGCCGAGGGGGTTCAGCCCCAGCATTTT. Protein sequence: CASSPIAEGVQPQHF.

The rearrangement uses TRBV7-9 and TRBJ1-2; D is possibly TRBD1 (6 bases). Trimming stripped 5 bases from V and 6 bases from J, with 25 bases between. Germline-derived CDR1 and CDR2 are SEHNR and FQNEAQ (reference sequence). The CDR3 totals 17 residues. The chain's CDR3 is CASSHRNGQGILNGYTF. Written as DNA, the CDR3 is TGTGCCAGCAGCCATCGAAACGGGCAGGGGATATTAAATGGCTACACCTTC.

V usage is TRBV30 and J usage is TRBJ2-3; D tentatively reads TRBD1 or TRBD2 (5 bases each). Trimming shortened V by 4 bases and J by 0 bases, and 14 bases separated the two germline ends. Germline CDR1 and CDR2: GTSNPN and SVGIG (reference sequence). The CDR3 length is 15 residues. CDR3 loop: CAWNSGRTSTDTQYF. The CDR3 coding sequence is TGTGCCTGGAATTCAGGGAGAACCAGCACAGATACGCAGTATTTT.

The V call is TRBV28, the J call TRBJ2-7; D possibly corresponds to TRBD2 (6 bases). This CDR3 has 13 amino acids. Looked up from germline, CDR1 is MDHEN and CDR2 is SYDVKM. Trimming removed 6 bases from V and 4 bases from J, with 13 bases in between. CDR3 nucleotide sequence: TGTGCCAGCAGCGTAAGAGGGACTTACGAGCAGTACTTC. This codes for CASSVRGTYEQYF.

CDR3 sequence: CASRTNRDSENTIYF. CDR3 bases: TGTGCCAGCAGGACTAACCGGGACAGTGAAAACACCATATATTTT. V gene TRBV7-9 combines with J gene TRBJ1-3; 7 bases align to TRBD1. The germline gives CDR1 SEHNR, CDR2 FQNEAQ (reference sequence). CDR3 length: 15 residues. V lost 6 bases, J lost 6 bases, and 11 bases stayed unmatched.

The chain carries TRBV14 and TRBJ2-5, with D unresolved. V dropped 1 base and J dropped 1 base, with 10 bases sitting between them. This CDR3 has 15 residues. Germline CDR1 and CDR2: SGHDN and FVKESK. This CDR3 is CASSQGFGGQETQYF. In DNA form, the CDR3 reads TGTGCCAGCAGCCAAGGTTTTGGTGGCCAAGAGACCCAGTACTTC.

The CDR3 protein is CASSFDATGELFF. In DNA form, the CDR3 reads TGTGCCAGTAGTTTTGACGCCACCGGGGAGCTGTTTTTT. J is TRBJ2-2 and V is TRBV19, with D unresolved. V was trimmed by 5 bases and J by 4 bases, leaving 8 bases between them. Germline V gene lookup returns CDR1 LNHDA and CDR2 SQIVND (reference sequence). The CDR3 runs to 13 residues.

This clone occurred once. The chain uses TRBV29-1 and TRBJ2-2; 9 bases are shared with TRBD1. The germline CDR1 and CDR2 sequences are SQVTM and ANQGSEA. The V gene end was trimmed by 5 bases and the J gene end by 3 bases; junction bases not matched to a gene: 4. This CDR3 has 14 amino acids. This chain's CDR3 is CSVLTGGDTGELFF. CDR3 DNA sequence: TGCAGCGTTCTAACAGGGGGCGACACCGGGGAGCTGTTTTTT.

The chain employs TRBV7-9 and TRBJ2-7; 8 nucleotides agree with TRBD1. The J segment lost 1 base and the V segment lost 10 bases, leaving 3 bases of the junction unmatched. Germline assignment: CDR1 SEHNR and CDR2 FQNEAQ (reference sequence). This CDR3 is 12 amino acids long. In DNA, the CDR3 is TGTGCCACCGGACAGGGATCCTACGAGCAGTACTTC. It translates to CATGQGSYEQYF.

The chain recombines TRBV7-3 with TRBJ2-1; 13 bases fit TRBD2. With 5 bases clipped from V and 1 base from J, the junction kept 8 bases outside the gene matches. The CDR3 has 18 amino acids. Germline CDR1 is SGHTA and CDR2 is FQGTGA. The CDR3 DNA sequence: TGTGCCAGCAGCCTTGGACTAGCGGGAGAACTTTCCTACAATGAGCAGTTCTTC. Translation gives CASSLGLAGELSYNEQFF.

This CDR3 is CASSPEVSGSGEQYF. For the CDR3, the DNA is TGTGCCAGCAGCCCCGAGGTTAGCGGGAGTGGCGAGCAGTACTTC. The chain has TRBV5-4 and TRBJ2-7, with 9 bases fitting TRBD2. The CDR3 consists of 15 residues. V shed 4 bases and J 6 bases; nucleotides not matched to a gene: 11. Germline values: CDR1 SGHNT, CDR2 YYREEE (reference sequence).

The V and J genes are TRBV19 and TRBJ1-5; D uncertain. V lost 5 bases and J 6 bases, leaving 14 bases between the germline ends. The CDR3 spans 14 residues. Germline lookup yields CDR1 LNHDA and CDR2 SQIVND (reference sequence). DNA for the CDR3: TGTGCCAGTAGTTTCTGGGGAAACGGTCAGCCCCAGCATTTT. It yields the protein CASSFWGNGQPQHF. Together with reference TRBV19 and TRBJ1-5, the CDR3 gives the full variable domain: DGGITQSPKYLFRKEGQNVTLSCEQNLNHDAMYWYRQDPGQGLRLIYYSQIVNDFQKGDIAEGYSVSREKKESFPLTVTSAQKNPTAFYLCASSFWGNGQPQHFGDGTRLSIL.

This chain joins TRBV27 and TRBJ2-4; TRBD1 matches 7 bases. The CDR3 consists of 18 residues. The V gene end was trimmed by 7 bases and the J gene end by 0 bases; junction bases not matched to a gene: 15. In germline, CDR1 is MNHEY, CDR2 SMNVEV (reference sequence). The CDR3 sequence: CASKGRLLRQGAKNIQYF. CDR3 nucleotide sequence: TGTGCCAGCAAGGGGAGACTCCTTCGACAGGGAGCCAAAAACATTCAGTACTTC.

This clone was seen a handful of times. This sample includes further DNA sequences coding for the same CDR3. The genes are TRBV20-1 and TRBJ2-1; D not certain. CDR3 length: 11 residues. Germline CDR1 reads DFQATT; CDR2 reads SNEGSKA (reference sequence). Trimming left V 3 bases short and J 7 bases short, with 7 bases between. The DNA for the CDR3 is TGCAGTGCTAGTCCGGTGAATGAGCAGTTCTTC. Its protein product is CSASPVNEQFF.

This chain connects TRBV2 to TRBJ2-6, with TRBD1 matching over 9 bases. The CDR3 runs to 16 residues. Germline assignment: CDR1 SNHLY and CDR2 FYNNEI. The trim removed 6 bases at V and 0 bases at J, leaving 3 bases unmatched. CDR3 nucleotide sequence: TGTGCCAGCAGAGGACAGGGGAGCTCTGGGGCCAACGTCCTGACTTTC. It encodes CASRGQGSSGANVLTF.

The CDR3 sequence is CAWSHDRNPNYGYTF. CDR3 DNA sequence: TGTGCCTGGAGTCACGACAGAAACCCTAACTATGGCTACACCTTC. The chain combines TRBV30 with TRBJ1-2; perhaps TRBD1 as D (5 bases). From germline, CDR1 is GTSNPN and CDR2 SVGIG (reference sequence). This CDR3 is 15 amino acids long. The germline V and J ends were trimmed by 2 bases and 0 bases, with 13 bases remaining between them. Based on the CDR3 plus reference TRBV30 and TRBJ1-2, the full variable domain is SQTIHQWPATLVQPVGSPLSLECTVEGTSNPNLYWYRQAAGRGLQLLFYSVGIGQISSEVPQNLSASRPQDRQFILSSKKLLLSDSGFYLCAWSHDRNPNYGYTFGSGTRLTVV.

The chain combines TRBV27 with TRBJ2-1, with D perhaps TRBD2 (6 bases). V was clipped by 4 bases and J by 0 bases, with 16 bases between them. The CDR3 loop spans 17 amino acids. Per the germline V gene, CDR1 is MNHEY and CDR2 is SMNVEV (reference sequence). The CDR3 nucleotides read TGTGCCAGCAGTTCCCAATTAGCGGAGAGCTCCTACAATGAGCAGTTCTTC. This sequence encodes CASSSQLAESSYNEQFF.

The chain joins TRBV28 to TRBJ2-7; TRBD2 matches at 8 bases. V lost 7 bases and J lost 3; bases outside the gene matches: 8. The CDR3 runs 14 residues. Germline V gene sequence: CDR1 MDHEN, CDR2 SYDVKM. CDR3 coding DNA: TGTGCCAGCAAAACAAAAAGCGGGAGCTACGAGCAGTACTTC. Residues: CASKTKSGSYEQYF. Full variable domain (outside the CDR3, taken from reference TRBV28 and TRBJ2-7): DVKVTQSSRYLVKRTGEKVFLECVQDMDHENMFWYRQDPGLGLRLIYFSYDVKMKEKGDIPEGYSVSREKKERFSLILESASTNQTSMYLCASKTKSGSYEQYFGPGTRLTVT.

The chain combines TRBV28 with TRBJ2-7, with D unresolved. The CDR3 contains 11 residues. The V end lost 6 bases, the J end lost 4 bases, and 7 bases lay between the germline ends. Germline-derived CDR1 and CDR2 are MDHEN and SYDVKM. CDR3 bases: TGTGCCAGCAGCTGGTTTTACGAGCAGTACTTC. Translated, it gives CASSWFYEQYF.

This chain connects TRBV10-1 to TRBJ2-2; 7 bases line up with TRBD1. Per the germline V gene, CDR1 is WNHNN and CDR2 is SYGVQD (reference sequence). The CDR3 loop spans 15 amino acids. The V segment lost 4 bases and the J segment 1 base; nucleotides outside the gene matches: 3. DNA of the CDR3: TGCGCCAGCAGTGCCGACAGGGAGAACACCGGGGAGCTGTTTTTT. It encodes CASSADRENTGELFF.

The V gene is TRBV28, the J gene TRBJ1-5, with TRBD1 matching 7 bases. V lost 4 bases and J lost 3; bases outside the gene matches: 6. This CDR3 comprises 15 residues. Looked up from germline, CDR1 is MDHEN and CDR2 is SYDVKM. CDR3 sequence (DNA): TGTGCCAGCAGTTACAGGGGCCTTCCCAATCAGCCCCAGCATTTT. Its protein is CASSYRGLPNQPQHF.

The chain uses TRBV5-4 and TRBJ2-7, with D tentatively TRBD1 (6 bases). Trimming pared 1 base from V and 6 bases from J, leaving 14 bases between. Germline-derived CDR1 and CDR2 are SGHNT and YYREEE (reference sequence). This CDR3 is 14 amino acids long. The chain's CDR3 is CASSLRGTPGEQYF. CDR3 DNA sequence: TGTGCCAGCAGCTTGAGGGGGACCCCAGGCGAGCAGTACTTC. Full variable domain (rest looked up from reference TRBV5-4 and TRBJ2-7): ETGVTQSPTHLIKTRGQQVTLRCSSQSGHNTVSWYQQALGQGPQFIFQYYREEENGRGNFPPRFSGLQFPNYSSELNVNALELDDSALYLCASSLRGTPGEQYFGPGTRLTVT.